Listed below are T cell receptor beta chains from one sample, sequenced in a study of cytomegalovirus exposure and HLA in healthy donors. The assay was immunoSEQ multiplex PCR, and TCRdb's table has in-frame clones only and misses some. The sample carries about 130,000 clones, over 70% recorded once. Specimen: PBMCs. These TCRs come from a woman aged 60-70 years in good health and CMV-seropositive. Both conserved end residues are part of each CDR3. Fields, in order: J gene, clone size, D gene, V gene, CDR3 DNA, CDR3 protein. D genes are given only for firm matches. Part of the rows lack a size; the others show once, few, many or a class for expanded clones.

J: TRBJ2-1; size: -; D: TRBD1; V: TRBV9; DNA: TGTGCCAGCAGCGTAACGGGACAGCTTAACTACAATGAGCAGTTCTTC; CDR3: CASSVTGQLNYNEQFF
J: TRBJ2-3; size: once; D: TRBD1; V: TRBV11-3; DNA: TGTGCCAGCAGCCCCCGACAGGGGCGCACAGATACGCAGTATTTT; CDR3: CASSPRQGRTDTQYF
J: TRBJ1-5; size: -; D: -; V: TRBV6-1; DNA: TGTGCCAGCAGTGAAGGACTGAACAATCAGCCCCAGCATTTT; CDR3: CASSEGLNNQPQHF
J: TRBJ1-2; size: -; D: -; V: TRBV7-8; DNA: TGTGCCAGCAGCTTAGTTCCAGGGGAGTTTGGCTACACCTTC; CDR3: CASSLVPGEFGYTF
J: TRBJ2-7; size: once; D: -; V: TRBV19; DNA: TGTGCCAGTAGTATTGGACAGCACGAGCAGTACTTC; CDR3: CASSIGQHEQYF
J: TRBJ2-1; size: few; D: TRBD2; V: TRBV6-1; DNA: TGTGCCAGCAGTGACCCCGGGGGGTCCTACAATGAGCAGTTCTTC; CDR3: CASSDPGGSYNEQFF
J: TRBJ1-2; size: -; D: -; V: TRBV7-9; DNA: TGTGCCAGCAGCTCCGGGGCTAACTATGGCTACACCTTC; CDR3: CASSSGANYGYTF
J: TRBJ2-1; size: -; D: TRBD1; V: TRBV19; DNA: TGTGCCAGTAGTGCCAGACAGGGTATAAGCAATGAGCAGTTCTTC; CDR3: CASSARQGISNEQFF
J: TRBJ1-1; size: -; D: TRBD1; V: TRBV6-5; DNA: TGTGCCAGCAGTTTAGACAGGGTGAACACTGAAGCTTTCTTT; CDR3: CASSLDRVNTEAFF
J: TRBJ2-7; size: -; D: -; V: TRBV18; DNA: TGTGCCAGCTCACCACCGGAGGGGACGGCCTACGAGCAGTACTTC; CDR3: CASSPPEGTAYEQYF
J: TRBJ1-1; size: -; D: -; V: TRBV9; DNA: TGTGCCAGCAGCGTAGCAGGAAACACTGAAGCTTTCTTT; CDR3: CASSVAGNTEAFF
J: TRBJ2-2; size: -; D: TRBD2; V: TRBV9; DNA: TGTGCCAGCAGCTCATTAAGGGGGACTAGCGGGGGGTGGAGAACCGGGGAGCTGTTTTTT; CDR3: CASSSLRGTSGGWRTGELFF
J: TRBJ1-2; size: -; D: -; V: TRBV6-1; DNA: TGTGCCAGTAGAATACAGAGGGCCGGCTATGGCTACACCTTC; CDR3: CASRIQRAGYGYTF
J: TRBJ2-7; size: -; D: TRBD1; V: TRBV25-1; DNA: TGTGCCAGCCAGGGGGGACAGGGTTCCGAGCAGTACTTC; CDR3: CASQGGQGSEQYF
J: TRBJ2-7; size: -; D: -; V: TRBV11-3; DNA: TGTGCCAGCAGCTTAGATCAGGGGCCCGAGCAGTACTTC; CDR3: CASSLDQGPEQYF
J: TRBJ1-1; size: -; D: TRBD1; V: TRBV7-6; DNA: TGTGCCAGCAGCTTTGGGACAGGGATGAACACTGAAGCTTTCTTT; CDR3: CASSFGTGMNTEAFF
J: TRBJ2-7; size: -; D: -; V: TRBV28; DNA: TGTGCCAGCAGCGAGGGACTCTACGAGCAGTACTTC; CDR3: CASSEGLYEQYF
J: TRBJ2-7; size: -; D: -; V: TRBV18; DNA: TGTGCCAGCTCACCTACACAGAGTTACGAGCAGTACTTC; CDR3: CASSPTQSYEQYF
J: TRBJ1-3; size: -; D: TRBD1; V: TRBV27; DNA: TGTGCCAGCAGTTTTCAGGGGGCGCCTGGAAACACCATATATTTT; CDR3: CASSFQGAPGNTIYF
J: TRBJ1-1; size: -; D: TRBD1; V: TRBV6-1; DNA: TGTGCCAGCAGTCAATCAGGGGGAACTGAAGCTTTTTTT; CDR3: CASSQSGGTEAFF
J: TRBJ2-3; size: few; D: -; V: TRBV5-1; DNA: TGCGCCAGCAGCCCCGGGGGTGTTGGCGCAGATACGCAGTATTTT; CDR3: CASSPGGVGADTQYF
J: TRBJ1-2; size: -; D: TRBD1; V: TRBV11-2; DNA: TGTGCCAGCGTGGGACAGCTTAACTATGGCTACACCTTC; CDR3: CASVGQLNYGYTF
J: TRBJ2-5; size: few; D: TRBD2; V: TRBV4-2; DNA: TGTGCCAGCAGCCAACAGACTAGCAGAGGGGAGACCCAGTACTTC; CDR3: CASSQQTSRGETQYF
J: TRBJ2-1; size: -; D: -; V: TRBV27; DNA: TGTGCCAGCAGTTTCCCCGGCAATGAGCAGTTCTTC; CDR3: CASSFPGNEQFF
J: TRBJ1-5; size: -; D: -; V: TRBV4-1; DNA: TGCGCCAGCAGCCCCGGGGAACAGAGCAATCAGCCCCAGCATTTT; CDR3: CASSPGEQSNQPQHF